The TCR beta chain under discussion was sequenced for a study of response to subunit inactivated influenza vaccine. Study-level results: Authors suggested seasonal influenza vaccinations each recruit few new T cells.

TCRdb analysed the RT-PCR reads with MiXCR anew, one entry per CDR3 protein. The sample shows 700,000 to 900,000 distinct CDR3 sequences, 21% of them seen only once. Looked up from germline, CDR1 is SGHTA and CDR2 is FQGNSA. V was trimmed by 5 bases and J by 7 bases, leaving 17 bases between them. The CDR3 sequence is 15 residues long. This clonotype was observed a few times. Its specificity is not known. The sequence was collected from a man in his fifties who received an inactivated influenza vaccine. The gene calls are TRBV7-2 and TRBJ2-2; D perhaps matches TRBD1 (7 bases). Sequences were derived from PBMCs from blood, sampled 5 days after vaccination. The CDR3 bases are TGTGCCAGCAGCGCCCGACAGGGACTCGGCGGGGAGCTGTTTTTT. Translated, it gives CASSARQGLGGELFF.